This T cell receptor (beta chain) originates from a study of identical twins. No donor was unhealthy or non-Caucasian. Using its own MiXCR run on the 5' RACE reads, TCRdb lists one record per CDR3 protein. The sample includes hundreds of thousands of distinct CDR3 sequences, 6.1% of them seen just once. General study findings and limits: Within beta out-of-frame sequences, the excess sharing observed between twins was weaker.

J lost 6 bases, V lost 5 bases, and 13 bases had no gene match. Germline V gene data show CDR1 as SGHTA and CDR2 as FQGNSA. The CDR3 sequence is 17 residues long. There are a few counts of this clonotype. Its antigen is as yet unknown. This chain uses TRBV7-2 with TRBJ2-1; 10 nucleotides align to TRBD2. Sequencing input: naive T cells sorted from blood. This TCR came from a young man in good health. DNA for the CDR3: TGTGCCAGCAGCCCCGTGGCTAGCGGGAGACTCGGCAATGAGCAGTTCTTC. Residues: CASSPVASGRLGNEQFF.